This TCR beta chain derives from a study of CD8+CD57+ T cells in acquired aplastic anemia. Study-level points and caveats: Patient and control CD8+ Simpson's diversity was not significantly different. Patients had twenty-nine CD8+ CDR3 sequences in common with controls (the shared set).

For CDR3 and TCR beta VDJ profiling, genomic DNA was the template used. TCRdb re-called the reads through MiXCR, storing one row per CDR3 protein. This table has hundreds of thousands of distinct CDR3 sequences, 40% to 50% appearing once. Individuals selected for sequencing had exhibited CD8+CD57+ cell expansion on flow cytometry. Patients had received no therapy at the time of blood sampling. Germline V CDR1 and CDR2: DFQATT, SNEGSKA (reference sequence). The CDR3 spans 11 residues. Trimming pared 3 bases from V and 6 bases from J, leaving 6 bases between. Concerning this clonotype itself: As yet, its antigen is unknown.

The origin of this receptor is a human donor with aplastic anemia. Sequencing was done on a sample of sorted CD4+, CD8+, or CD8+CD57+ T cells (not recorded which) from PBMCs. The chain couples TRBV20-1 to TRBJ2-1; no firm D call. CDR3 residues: CSASVSNEQFF. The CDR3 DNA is TGCAGTGCTAGCGTTAGCAATGAGCAGTTCTTC.